One sample yielded the 28 T cell receptor beta chains listed below, sequenced in a study of molecular identifiers for immune sequencing clone quantification. Each CDR3 protein gets one entry after TCRdb re-called the PCR reads with MiXCR. Of around 40,000 distinct CDR3 sequences listed, roughly 21% were seen once; the top ten hold about 1.1%. Sample: naive CD8+ T cells from blood, with Jurkat cell RNA spiked in. Subset meaning: FACS-sorted CD8+CD4-CCR7+CD45RA+ naive T cells. The source of these receptors is a human donor in good health. Some libraries in this study had Jurkat cell RNA spiked in.

As concerns this clonotype: Being one base from a much bigger clone, this may be a read error. The conserved closing phenylalanine or tryptophan is absent in this CDR3, likely reflecting a read error. V gene TRBV7-2 combines with J gene TRBJ1-1; D is unresolved. Looked up from germline, CDR1 is SGHTA and CDR2 is FQGNSA. The length of the CDR3 is 13 residues. V lost 5 bases and J 6 bases, leaving 13 bases between the germline ends. CDR3 amino acids: CASSLGAQPEAFL. CDR3 DNA: TGTGCCAGCAGCCTCGGCGCGCAACCTGAAGCTTTCTTG.

This clonotype came up many times. V and J are TRBV11-2 and TRBJ2-1; the D gene is possibly TRBD1 (6 bases). Between the trimmed V and J ends, which lost 4 bases and 3 bases, there was a span of 16 bases. The CDR3 extends over 16 amino acids. Germline lookup yields CDR1 SGHAT and CDR2 FQNNGV. The chain's CDR3 is CASSSLWDTIYNEQFF. CDR3 bases: TGTGCCAGCAGCTCACTTTGGGACACAATCTACAATGAGCAGTTCTTC.

This clonotype was seen a few times. This sequence may be a read error, since a much larger clone differs from it by one base. This chain uses TRBV5-5 with TRBJ1-1; D is possibly TRBD1 (5 bases). Germline loops: CDR1 SGHKS, CDR2 YYEKEE (reference sequence). This CDR3 is built from 13 residues. V lost 7 bases to trimming and J lost 7 bases, with 17 bases between them. CDR3 sequence reads: CASGLGVGSEAFF. CDR3 in DNA: TGTGCCAGCGGCCTGGGGGTGGGCAGTGAAGCTTTCTTT.

In this sample, this clonotype turned up many times. The chain is built from TRBV6-5 and TRBJ2-3; 9 nucleotides line up with TRBD2. CDR1 is MNHEY and CDR2 is SVGAGI in the germline V gene. CDR3 length: 16 residues. V lost 2 bases to trimming and J lost 3 bases; unmatched junction nucleotides: 6. In nucleotides, the CDR3 is TGTGCCAGCAGTTACGCTAGCGGGATGAGAACAGATACGCAGTATTTT. Its translation is CASSYASGMRTDTQYF.

This clonotype has only one observation. Germline and junction disagree at one end, which may indicate a read error. V gene TRBV5-3 combines with J gene TRBJ2-3; 14 nucleotides line up with TRBD2. TRBV5-3 is identified as an open reading frame with a role that is uncertain. There are 19 residues in the CDR3. In nucleotides, the CDR3 is TGTGCCAGAAGCTTGTCTGTGGGACTAGCGGGAGTTACGCACAGATACGCGGTATTT. It codes for CARSLSVGLAGVTHRYAVF.

At least ten counts were recorded for this clonotype. This sequence joins TRBV9 and TRBJ1-1; D may be TRBD1 (5 bases). The length of the CDR3 is 17 residues. Germline V lookup: CDR1 SGDLS, CDR2 YYNGEE. V was pared by 7 bases and J by 2 bases, with 24 bases between. As DNA, the CDR3 is TGTGCCAGCGCGACTCTAGGACGGGTGGGGGAAAACACTGAAGCTTTCTTT. Amino acid sequence: CASATLGRVGENTEAFF.

This clonotype was counted once. A single base separates this from a much larger clone, so it may be a read error. The V gene is TRBV6-5, the J gene TRBJ2-3, with 9 bases that match TRBD2. Germline CDR1 reads MNHEY; CDR2 reads SVGAGI. The CDR3 spans 15 residues. The CDR3 sequence is CASRFVAGARDAQYF. CDR3 nucleotide sequence: TGTGCCAGCAGGTTTGTAGCGGGAGCTCGAGATGCGCAGTATTTT.

Ten or more counts support this clonotype. The rearrangement joins TRBV12-3 or TRBV12-4 to TRBJ2-4; TRBD1 agrees at 9 bases. Trimming at V came to 0 bases and at J to 8 bases, leaving 8 bases not matched to a gene. The CDR3 is made up of 16 amino acids. The chain's CDR3 is CASSLALLDRGDIQYF. In DNA, the CDR3 is TGTGCCAGCAGTTTAGCGCTACTGGACAGGGGAGACATTCAGTACTTC.

This clonotype has ten or more counts. This chain joins TRBV5-8 and TRBJ2-5; 13 positions agree with TRBD2. Per the germline V gene, CDR1 is SGHTS and CDR2 is YDEGEE. V was pared by 2 bases and J by 5 bases, with 6 bases of the junction left unmatched. The CDR3 covers 16 residues. As DNA, the CDR3 is TGTGCCAGCAGCTTCGGACTAGCGGGGGTCTGGGAGACCCAGTACTTC. Its translation: CASSFGLAGVWETQYF. Using reference TRBV5-8 and TRBJ2-5 for the parts outside the CDR3, the full variable domain is EAGVTQSPTHLIKTRGQQATLRCSPISGHTSVYWYQQALGLGLQFLLWYDEGEERNRGNFPPRFSGRQFPNYSSELNVNALELEDSALYLCASSFGLAGVWETQYFGPGTRLLVL.

This clonotype was seen ten or more times. The chain links TRBV6-2 or TRBV6-3 to TRBJ1-5; D might be TRBD1 (5 bases). V lost 6 bases, J lost 1 base, and 7 bases lay in between. This CDR3 has 13 residues. Germline V gene data show CDR1 as MNHEY and CDR2 as SVGEGT. The DNA for the CDR3 is TGTGCCAGCAGGCGGGGGAGCAATCAGCCCCAGCATTTT. It specifies CASRRGSNQPQHF.

Many counts were recorded for this clonotype. V and J are TRBV6-2 or TRBV6-3 and TRBJ2-7, with D perhaps TRBD1 or TRBD2 (5 bases each). Germline values: CDR1 MNHEY, CDR2 SVGEGT. The CDR3 spans 15 residues. Trimming cost V 5 bases and J 3 bases, with 17 bases left between them. As DNA, the CDR3 is TGTGCCAGCAGTCTAAACCGGGACGGAAGCTACGAGCAGTACTTC. This gives the protein CASSLNRDGSYEQYF.

This clonotype came up many times. The V and J genes are TRBV27 and TRBJ2-1, with 8 bases fitting TRBD2. This CDR3 is 15 amino acids long. CDR1 MNHEY and CDR2 SMNVEV come from the germline V gene (reference sequence). V was clipped by 6 bases and J by 4 bases; unmatched bases: 8. The CDR3 reads CASRPGGARYNEQFF. CDR3 DNA: TGTGCCAGCAGACCGGGGGGGGCGAGGTACAATGAGCAGTTCTTC.

The table lists this clonotype with many counts. The J gene is TRBJ2-3, the V gene TRBV15; D is unresolved. Germline CDR1 LNHNV, CDR2 YYDKDF (reference sequence). Trimming pared 0 bases from V and 2 bases from J, leaving 9 bases between. This CDR3 has 15 amino acids. CDR3 in amino acids: CATSRERSSTDTQYF. For the CDR3, the DNA is TGTGCCACCAGCAGAGAAAGATCGTCCACAGATACGCAGTATTTT.

This clonotype has at least ten counts. CDR3 loop: CASSRQGGTGELFF. CDR3 bases: TGTGCCAGCAGCCGACAGGGGGGCACCGGGGAGCTGTTTTTT. The rearrangement links TRBV12-3 or TRBV12-4 to TRBJ2-2; TRBD1 aligns across 9 bases. This CDR3 contains 14 residues. Trimming removed 6 bases from V and 4 bases from J; junction bases left unmatched: 3.

Comments on this clonotype: A junction end diverges from the germline sequence, so it may reflect a read error. J is TRBJ2-7 and V is TRBV19; D ambiguous. The CDR3 sequence is 15 residues long. Germline CDR1 and CDR2: LNHDA and SQIVND (reference sequence). The CDR3 loop is CASSIDMDRTYEQHF. The CDR3 DNA reads as TGTGCCAGTAGTATAGATATGGACCGTACCTACGAGCAGCACTTC.

The chain recombines TRBV6-5 with TRBJ2-7; D is perhaps TRBD1 (6 bases). The V and J ends lost 2 bases and 6 bases respectively, with 11 bases between them. Germline-derived CDR1 and CDR2 are MNHEY and SVGAGI. The CDR3 length is 13 residues. The DNA of the CDR3 is TGTGCCAGCAGTTACGCCCAGACAGGCGAGCAGTACTTC. Protein: CASSYAQTGEQYF.

This clonotype came up many times. CDR3 bases: TGTGCCAGCAGTTTAGTAGGGAGCGCCTACGAGCAGTACTTC. Residues: CASSLVGSAYEQYF. This chain connects TRBV28 to TRBJ2-7, with D possibly TRBD2 on 5 matching bases. There are 14 residues in the CDR3. Deletions cut 2 bases from V and 2 bases from J, with 10 bases between. Germline CDR1 reads MDHEN; CDR2 reads SYDVKM.

The V and J genes are TRBV20-1 and TRBJ2-7, with a possible D match to TRBD2 (6 bases). The V end lost 6 bases, the J end lost 2 bases, and 20 bases lay between the germline ends. Germline-derived CDR1 and CDR2 are DFQATT and SNEGSKA (reference sequence). The length of the CDR3 is 15 residues. The CDR3 DNA is TGCAGTGCCCGATCCCCGGGACTTGTTCCCTACGAGCAGTACTTC. Residues: CSARSPGLVPYEQYF.

In its sample, this clonotype was seen many times. V usage is TRBV28 and J usage is TRBJ2-3; no clear D. CDR1 is MDHEN and CDR2 is SYDVKM in the germline V gene. V dropped 3 bases and J dropped 6 bases, with 10 bases sitting between them. The CDR3 is 13 residues long. The CDR3 here is CASSFESRDTQYF. CDR3 sequence (DNA): TGTGCCAGCAGTTTCGAGAGTAGGGATACGCAGTATTTT.

Ten or more counts support this clonotype. The rearrangement links TRBV7-2 to TRBJ1-4; D uncertain. V was cut by 5 bases and J by 2 bases, with 18 bases left in between. Germline CDR1 reads SGHTA; CDR2 reads FQGNSA. This CDR3 contains 17 residues. CDR3 in DNA: TGTGCCAGCAGCCCCCTCCTGGCAAGGTCGACTAATGAAAAACTGTTTTTT. It encodes CASSPLLARSTNEKLFF.

This clonotype was counted only a few times. A much larger clone sits a single nucleotide away, making a read error possible. The V call is TRBV12-3 or TRBV12-4, the J call TRBJ2-2; possibly TRBD1 or TRBD2 for D (5 bases each). This CDR3 comprises 14 residues. The chain's CDR3 is CASSLGRNTGELLF. The CDR3 DNA reads as TGTGCCAGCAGTTTGGGGCGGAACACCGGGGAGCTGTTGTTT.

This clonotype was observed many times. This chain connects TRBV5-6 to TRBJ2-7, with D unclear. The CDR3 loop spans 16 amino acids. The germline V and J ends were trimmed by 0 bases and 0 bases, with 13 bases remaining between them. Germline lookup yields CDR1 SGHDT and CDR2 YYEEEE. The CDR3 region is CASSLVLGISSYEQYF. CDR3 DNA sequence: TGTGCCAGCAGCTTGGTCTTGGGAATAAGCTCCTACGAGCAGTACTTC.

Ten or more counts support this clonotype. The chain has TRBV29-1 and TRBJ1-4, with 8 bases fitting TRBD1. Germline CDR1 SQVTM, CDR2 ANQGSEA. The trim removed 6 bases at V and 8 bases at J, leaving 17 bases unmatched. This CDR3 is 16 amino acids long. DNA of the CDR3: TGCAGCGTACGAACCGGGACAGGTTTAAATCCGGAAAAACTGTTTTTT. Translating it yields CSVRTGTGLNPEKLFF. The variable domain in full, completed from reference TRBV29-1 and TRBJ1-4, reads SAVISQKPSRDICQRGTSLTIQCQVDSQVTMMFWYRQQPGQSLTLIATANQGSEATYESGFVIDKFPISRPNLTFSTLTVSNMSPEDSSIYLCSVRTGTGLNPEKLFFGSGTQLSVL.

The chain combines TRBV29-1 with TRBJ1-2, with D tentatively TRBD1 (6 bases). Trimming removed 4 bases from V and 2 bases from J, with 11 bases in between. This CDR3 contains 13 residues. Germline CDR1 and CDR2: SQVTM and ANQGSEA. CDR3 in amino acids: CSVVTGMNYGYTF. CDR3 sequence (DNA): TGCAGCGTTGTAACAGGGATGAACTATGGCTACACCTTC.

This clonotype was observed many times. V gene TRBV28 combines with J gene TRBJ2-5; 9 bases are a match to TRBD2. Germline trimming cut 4 bases from V and 5 bases from J; bases unmatched to any gene: 11. The length of the CDR3 is 16 residues. Germline values: CDR1 MDHEN, CDR2 SYDVKM. In DNA form, the CDR3 reads TGTGCCAGCAGTTGGGGAGTAGCGGGAGTTGTTGAGACCCAGTACTTC. Protein: CASSWGVAGVVETQYF.

Many counts were recorded for this clonotype. This chain joins TRBV5-1 and TRBJ1-4, with D hard to call. The CDR3 sequence is 18 residues long. Germline V lookup: CDR1 SGHRS, CDR2 YFSETQ. V lost 7 bases, J lost 5 bases, and 27 bases lay in between. CDR3 in DNA: TGCGCCAGCCCAGATTCGCCGGGCCGAAGGCGAGAGAATGAAAAACTGTTTTTT. This translates into CASPDSPGRRRENEKLFF.

This clonotype was picked up many times. This chain joins TRBV7-9 and TRBJ1-1; a weak D match, TRBD1 (6 bases). V dropped 5 bases and J dropped 3 bases, with 10 bases sitting between them. From germline, CDR1 is SEHNR and CDR2 FQNEAQ (reference sequence). The CDR3 is made up of 13 amino acids. The CDR3 sequence is CASSETGYTEAFF. CDR3 in DNA: TGTGCCAGCAGCGAAACAGGGTACACTGAAGCTTTCTTT. The full variable domain, completed using reference TRBV7-9 and TRBJ1-1, is DTGVSQNPRHKITKRGQNVTFRCDPISEHNRLYWYRQTLGQGPEFLTYFQNEAQLEKSRLLSDRFSAERPKGSFSTLEIQRTEQGDSAMYLCASSETGYTEAFFGQGTRLTVV.

A word on this clonotype: This may come from a read error, since a much larger clone is one base off. No conserved phenylalanine or tryptophan is present at the end of the CDR3, so a read error is the likely explanation. V usage is TRBV14 and J usage is TRBJ2-1; D not certain. V gave up 3 bases and J gave up 10 bases, with 10 bases separating them. CDR3 length: 12 amino acids. The germline gives CDR1 SGHDN, CDR2 FVKESK. The chain's CDR3 is CASSQTRVEQFS. DNA of the CDR3: TGTGCCAGCAGCCAGACGCGCGTCGAGCAGTTCTCC.